What follows are 29 T cell receptor beta chains derived from one specimen sequenced in a study of Ad26.COV2.S vaccination and SARS-CoV-2 variants. Treatment reported: about 20 received Ad26.COV2.S at low or high dose, single or two shots; about 5 received placebo; per-sample allocation not given. The samples date from day 63 after the first vaccine or placebo injection. Generated by immunoSEQ multiplex PCR, the TCRdb table keeps only in-frame clones and is missing some. In the table there are about 680,000 clones, more than 80% of which are singletons. Material: peripheral blood, obtained in a trial of Ad26.COV2.S vaccine versus placebo. These receptors were taken from a person aged 18-65 years who received the Ad26.COV2.S COVID-19 vaccine or a placebo.

In DNA, the CDR3 is TGTGCCAGCAGTGAAGGCGGCGGAAGCAATCAGCCCCAGCATTTT. It yields the protein CASSEGGGSNQPQHF. The rearrangement joins TRBV6-1 to TRBJ1-5; D gene ambiguous. The germline gives CDR1 MNHNS, CDR2 SASEGT. Trimming left V 1 base short and J 1 base short, with 8 bases between. The CDR3 sequence is 15 residues long.

The V gene is TRBV2, the J gene TRBJ1-2, with 7 bases fitting TRBD1. V was clipped by 2 bases and J by 2 bases; unmatched bases: 5. The CDR3 loop spans 15 amino acids. Germline values: CDR1 SNHLY, CDR2 FYNNEI. The CDR3 DNA follows: TGTGCCAGCAGTGAAACGGGACAGCCAAACTATGGCTACACCTTC. Amino acids: CASSETGQPNYGYTF.

This clone was observed a single time. The chain uses TRBV5-5 and TRBJ1-1; D not certain. The germline gives CDR1 SGHKS, CDR2 YYEKEE (reference sequence). Deletions cut 0 bases from V and 2 bases from J, with 11 bases between. The CDR3 has 15 amino acids. CDR3: CASSLEEKRNTEAFF. The CDR3 DNA is TGTGCCAGCAGCTTGGAGGAGAAGAGAAACACTGAAGCTTTCTTT.

The chain uses TRBV30 and TRBJ2-7; a possible D gene is TRBD1 (6 bases). Germline CDR1 GTSNPN, CDR2 SVGIG (reference sequence). V shed 5 bases and J shed 3 bases, with 14 bases lying between them. The CDR3 consists of 13 residues. The CDR3 DNA reads TGTGCCTGGTCCACAGGGCTATTCTACGAGCAGTACTTC. Its translation is CAWSTGLFYEQYF.

This chain links TRBV19 with TRBJ2-6; D remains ambiguous. This CDR3 comprises 14 residues. Per the germline V gene, CDR1 is LNHDA and CDR2 is SQIVND (reference sequence). The ends were cut back, 4 bases at V and 1 base at J, with 5 bases in the middle. The CDR3 DNA follows: TGTGCCAGTAGTAAGGGTTCTGGGGCCAACGTCCTGACTTTC. It specifies CASSKGSGANVLTF.

In its sample, this clone was seen once. The chain combines TRBV7-9 with TRBJ2-7; D uncertain. The CDR3 is 15 residues long. V lost 2 bases to trimming and J lost 0 bases, with 11 bases between them. CDR1 is SEHNR and CDR2 is FQNEAQ in the germline V gene (reference sequence). The CDR3 reads CASSLFAAPSYEQYF. CDR3 bases: TGTGCCAGCAGCTTATTCGCGGCACCCTCCTACGAGCAGTACTTC.

The rearrangement links TRBV19 to TRBJ2-7, with TRBD2 as a possible D gene (6 bases). Deletions cut 5 bases from V and 6 bases from J, with 14 bases between. Germline V gene lookup returns CDR1 LNHDA and CDR2 SQIVND (reference sequence). CDR3 length: 13 residues. In DNA form, the CDR3 reads TGTGCCAGTAGTGGAAGAGAGGGACTCGAGCAGTACTTC. It encodes CASSGREGLEQYF.

The chain joins TRBV5-1 to TRBJ2-5; 10 positions agree with TRBD1. Germline CDR1 SGHRS, CDR2 YFSETQ. V was pared by 2 bases and J by 2 bases, with 3 bases of the junction left unmatched. There are 15 residues in the CDR3. CDR3: CASSLGDRGQETQYF. The CDR3 DNA reads as TGCGCCAGCAGCTTAGGGGACAGGGGACAAGAGACCCAGTACTTC. Full variable domain (outside the CDR3, taken from reference TRBV5-1 and TRBJ2-5): KAGVTQTPRYLIKTRGQQVTLSCSPISGHRSVSWYQQTPGQGLQFLFEYFSETQRNKGNFPGRFSGRQFSNSRSEMNVSTLELGDSALYLCASSLGDRGQETQYFGPGTRLLVL.

About this clone: In the same sample, other DNA sequences code for this CDR3. The J gene is TRBJ1-1, the V gene TRBV19; D is undetermined. V lost 6 bases and J 4 bases, leaving 12 bases between the germline ends. The CDR3 contains 13 residues. The germline gives CDR1 LNHDA, CDR2 SQIVND (reference sequence). For the CDR3, the DNA is TGTGCCAGTAGCTCGAGCAGGTTCACTGAAGCTTTCTTT. This gives the protein CASSSSRFTEAFF.

The count of this clone is one. This chain joins TRBV6-5 and TRBJ2-7; no clear D gene. Per the germline V gene, CDR1 is MNHEY and CDR2 is SVGAGI. Trimming pared 7 bases from V and 0 bases from J, leaving 10 bases between. The CDR3 has 13 amino acids. CDR3: CASNAASSYEQYF. The DNA for the CDR3 is TGTGCCAGCAACGCCGCGAGCTCCTACGAGCAGTACTTC.

The rearrangement uses TRBV3-1 (or the pseudogene TRBV3-2) and TRBJ2-6, with TRBD1 as a possible D gene (6 bases). CDR3 length: 19 residues. Germline lookup yields CDR1 LGHDT and CDR2 YNNKEL (reference sequence). The V gene lost 0 bases and the J gene lost 1 base, with 16 bases spanning the gap. CDR3 residues: CASSQDSGAKVSGANVLTF. The DNA for the CDR3 is TGTGCCAGCAGCCAAGACTCAGGGGCTAAGGTGTCTGGGGCCAACGTCCTGACTTTC.

This chain links TRBV4-3 with TRBJ1-6; D gene unclear. The CDR3 covers 16 residues. The germline V and J ends were trimmed by 4 bases and 6 bases, with 16 bases remaining between them. Per germline, CDR1 LGHNA and CDR2 YSLEER. The CDR3 spells CASSPEGWQLNSPLHF. The CDR3 bases are TGCGCCAGCAGCCCAGAAGGGTGGCAGCTTAATTCACCCCTCCACTTT.

The chain has TRBV12-1 and TRBJ2-7; TRBD1, the table's D call, was not compared with the DNA. TRBV12-1 is a documented pseudogene. This CDR3 is 14 amino acids long. The CDR3 spells CASSLWGLLYEQYF. The CDR3 DNA follows: TGTGCCAGCAGCTTATGGGGGCTACTCTACGAGCAGTACTTC.

The V gene is TRBV24-1, the J gene TRBJ2-7; perhaps TRBD1 as D (5 bases). Deletions cut 5 bases from V and 6 bases from J, with 7 bases between. The CDR3 runs 11 residues. CDR1 KGHDR and CDR2 SFDVKD come from the germline V gene. CDR3 coding DNA: TGTGCCACCAGTGCAGGGTTCGAGCAGTACTTC. Protein product: CATSAGFEQYF.

This chain joins TRBV6-5 and TRBJ2-1, with D hard to call. Germline CDR1 and CDR2: MNHEY and SVGAGI. The CDR3 is 12 residues long. V lost 0 bases, J lost 9 bases, and 6 bases lay in between. CDR3 residues: CASSYSMGEQFF. Written as DNA, the CDR3 is TGTGCCAGCAGTTACTCGATGGGTGAGCAGTTCTTC.

The chain uses TRBV12-3 or TRBV12-4 and TRBJ2-3, with D perhaps TRBD2 (6 bases). The V gene lost 6 bases and the J gene lost 8 bases, with 15 bases spanning the gap. The CDR3 contains 13 residues. The CDR3 loop is CASSLRDLGTQYF. DNA for the CDR3: TGTGCCAGCAGCCTGCGGGACCTGGGTACGCAGTATTTT.

This chain links TRBV30 with TRBJ1-1; D possibly corresponds to TRBD1 (5 bases). Germline CDR1 GTSNPN, CDR2 SVGIG (reference sequence). The CDR3 loop spans 13 amino acids. V was clipped by 4 bases and J by 4 bases, with 13 bases between them. The chain's CDR3 is CAWMRDQGTEAFF. Written as DNA, the CDR3 is TGTGCCTGGATGAGGGACCAGGGCACTGAAGCTTTCTTT. Full variable domain (missing parts from reference TRBV30 and TRBJ1-1): SQTIHQWPATLVQPVGSPLSLECTVEGTSNPNLYWYRQAAGRGLQLLFYSVGIGQISSEVPQNLSASRPQDRQFILSSKKLLLSDSGFYLCAWMRDQGTEAFFGQGTRLTVV.

This clone was picked up a small number of times. The V and J genes are TRBV2 and TRBJ1-1, with 8 bases matching TRBD1. The CDR3 runs 13 residues. Germline V gene data show CDR1 as SNHLY and CDR2 as FYNNEI. Trimming at V came to 7 bases and at J to 4 bases, leaving 5 bases not matched to a gene. CDR3 region: CASKYGQGTEAFF. CDR3 sequence (DNA): TGTGCCAGCAAATATGGACAGGGCACTGAAGCTTTCTTT.

This chain connects TRBV30 to TRBJ1-2, with D possibly being TRBD1 (6 bases). The CDR3 runs to 13 residues. The germline V gene encodes CDR1 GTSNPN and CDR2 SVGIG (reference sequence). Trimming cost V 8 bases and J 4 bases, with 17 bases left between them. Here the CDR3 DNA reads TGTGCCGGACACAGGGAAACTTTCTATGGCTACACCTTC. Translating gives CAGHRETFYGYTF.

The chain joins TRBV7-2 to TRBJ2-3, with D unclear. This CDR3 is 15 amino acids long. Per the germline V gene, CDR1 is SGHTA and CDR2 is FQGNSA. The V gene lost 1 base and the J gene lost 2 bases, with 10 bases spanning the gap. The CDR3 sequence is CASSLGLWPTDTQYF. In nucleotides, the CDR3 is TGTGCCAGCAGCTTAGGGCTGTGGCCCACAGATACGCAGTATTTT.

The rearrangement links TRBV18 to TRBJ1-5, with 7 positions matching TRBD1. CDR3 length: 14 residues. Trimming at V came to 6 bases and at J to 2 bases, leaving 4 bases not matched to a gene. Germline lookup yields CDR1 KGHSH and CDR2 LQKENI. This CDR3 is CASSSDRGNQPQHF. For the CDR3, the DNA is TGTGCCAGCTCGTCAGACAGGGGCAATCAGCCCCAGCATTTT.

The gene calls are TRBV7-8 and TRBJ1-4, with D perhaps matching TRBD1 (5 bases). Trimming shortened V by 1 base and J by 7 bases, and 7 bases separated the two germline ends. Germline-derived CDR1 and CDR2 are SGHVS and FQNEAQ. The CDR3 totals 13 residues. The CDR3 reads CASSLERGEKLFF. DNA of the CDR3: TGTGCCAGCAGCTTAGAAAGGGGTGAAAAACTGTTTTTT.

This clone was observed a few times. The V and J genes are TRBV7-9 and TRBJ1-2; D not resolved. There are 13 residues in the CDR3. Per germline, CDR1 SEHNR and CDR2 FQNEAQ (reference sequence). V was trimmed by 0 bases and J by 7 bases, leaving 9 bases between them. The CDR3 spells CASSLAGIGGYTF. CDR3 in DNA: TGTGCCAGCAGCTTAGCGGGGATTGGTGGCTACACCTTC.

In its sample, this clone was seen once. The genes are TRBV5-1 and TRBJ1-1; D not resolved. The CDR3 sequence is 20 residues long. Trimming took 1 base from V and 0 from J, leaving 25 bases between them. From germline, CDR1 is SGHRS and CDR2 YFSETQ. This chain's CDR3 is CASSLYPSGSWMGLNTEAFF. CDR3 DNA sequence: TGCGCCAGCAGCTTGTACCCATCCGGGAGTTGGATGGGCCTGAACACTGAAGCTTTCTTT.

V gene TRBV12-3 or TRBV12-4 combines with J gene TRBJ1-2; no clear D gene. V was cut by 4 bases and J by 3 bases, with 3 bases left in between. This CDR3 is 11 amino acids long. The CDR3 DNA reads as TGTGCCAGCAGTTCCGACTATGGCTACACCTTC. This translates into CASSSDYGYTF.

Written as DNA, the CDR3 is TGTGCCAGCAGTCCGGAACTACGAACCCACCAGTACTTC. Translation gives CASSPELRTHQYF. The chain recombines TRBV12-3 or TRBV12-4 with TRBJ2-5; D ambiguous. V shed 5 bases and J shed 10 bases, with 17 bases lying between them. The CDR3 runs 13 residues.

The chain couples TRBV3-1 (or the pseudogene TRBV3-2) to TRBJ1-1; 8 bases align to TRBD1. The CDR3 runs 13 residues. Trimming removed 4 bases from V and 11 bases from J; junction bases left unmatched: 9. Germline V lookup: CDR1 LGHDT, CDR2 YNNKEL (reference sequence). As DNA, the CDR3 is TGTGCCAGCAGCCGCACAGCACAGGGGGAGGCTTTCTTT. Translation gives CASSRTAQGEAFF.

The chain links TRBV5-4 to TRBJ1-2; tentative D call: TRBD1 (6 bases). The germline V and J ends were trimmed by 0 bases and 5 bases, with 11 bases remaining between them. CDR3 length: 14 residues. Germline V gene sequence: CDR1 SGHNT, CDR2 YYREEE (reference sequence). CDR3 in amino acids: CASSLDRADYGYTF. The CDR3 DNA is TGTGCCAGCAGCTTGGACAGGGCGGATTATGGCTACACCTTC.

The gene calls are TRBV18 and TRBJ1-3; maybe TRBD1 (5 bases). V was clipped by 3 bases and J by 3 bases, with 18 bases between them. CDR1 and CDR2 from the germline V gene are KGHSH and LQKENI. There are 17 residues in the CDR3. For the CDR3, the DNA is TGTGCCAGCTCACCCACGGTAGGGGCGTTCAATGGAAACACCATATATTTT. The encoded protein is CASSPTVGAFNGNTIYF.